Following are 8 T cell receptor beta chains from one sample sequenced in a study of regulatory T cells. Study conclusions and caveats: In CD3G-deficient patients, conventional CD4+ T cells were enriched for hydrophobic CDR3 residues at positions 6 and 7.

No antigen is known for these receptors. Amplification used 52 TRBV primers and 13 TRBJ primers. The protocol was immunoSEQ multiplex PCR, while the TCRdb copy is restricted to in-frame clones and leaves out a portion. The sample has about 32,000 clones, about 91% seen once. The specimen sequenced was conventional CD4+ T cells sorted from blood. Receptor source: a person under 35 with CD3G deficiency.

The chain couples TRBV7-9 to TRBJ2-2, with D possibly being TRBD1 (5 bases). Germline V gene data show CDR1 as SEHNR and CDR2 as FQNEAQ (reference sequence). The V end lost 1 base, the J end lost 4 bases, and 10 bases lay between the germline ends. The CDR3 extends over 15 amino acids. The CDR3 loop reads CASSLGGSSTGELFF. In DNA, the CDR3 is TGTGCCAGCAGCTTAGGGGGCAGCAGCACCGGGGAGCTGTTTTTT.

This chain uses TRBV30 with TRBJ2-7; 9 bases are shared with TRBD1. The CDR3 loop spans 14 amino acids. The germline V gene has CDR1 GTSNPN and CDR2 SVGIG (reference sequence). After removal of 6 bases from V and 5 bases from J, the junction contained 11 bases not matched to a gene. CDR3 protein: CACSSGTGKNEQYF. The CDR3 nucleotides are TGTGCCTGTTCTTCCGGGACAGGGAAAAACGAGCAGTACTTC.

This chain uses TRBV6-6 with TRBJ1-1, with D possibly matching TRBD1 (5 bases). CDR1 MNHNY and CDR2 SVGAGI come from the germline V gene (reference sequence). The CDR3 totals 13 residues. V lost 2 bases and J 3 bases, leaving 7 bases between the germline ends. CDR3 DNA: TGTGCCAGCAGTTACATGGGGGACACTGAAGCTTTCTTT. It codes for CASSYMGDTEAFF.

The rearrangement joins TRBV5-1 to TRBJ1-1, with D hard to call. The CDR3 extends over 14 amino acids. Trimming removed 4 bases at V and 1 base at J, with 11 bases between. Germline CDR1 is SGHRS and CDR2 is YFSETQ. CDR3 amino acids: CASSADGRNTEAFF. Here the CDR3 DNA reads TGCGCCAGCAGCGCCGATGGGAGGAACACTGAAGCTTTCTTT.

V is TRBV6-1 and J is TRBJ1-1; 7 positions agree with TRBD1. Losses at the gene ends were 0 bases for V and 7 bases for J; bases not matched to a gene: 5. The CDR3 sequence is 14 residues long. Germline CDR1 reads MNHNS; CDR2 reads SASEGT. The DNA of the CDR3 is TGTGCCAGCAGTGAAGCGCTGACAGGGAGTGAAGCTTTCTTT. Its translation: CASSEALTGSEAFF.

The chain uses TRBV6-1 and TRBJ1-4; D unclear. The CDR3 has 15 amino acids. The germline CDR1 and CDR2 sequences are MNHNS and SASEGT. V lost 3 bases and J 8 bases, leaving 16 bases between the germline ends. The CDR3, as DNA: TGTGCCAGCAGTGAGAGGACCCCGGGCGGCGAAAAACTGTTTTTT. Translation gives CASSERTPGGEKLFF.

The chain's CDR3 is CASTQGGSTDTQYF. The CDR3 coding sequence is TGCGCCAGCACCCAGGGGGGGAGCACAGATACGCAGTATTTT. This rearrangement joins TRBV5-1 to TRBJ2-3; D possibly uses TRBD1 or TRBD2 (7 bases each). The V end lost 6 bases, the J end lost 0 bases, and 11 bases lay between the germline ends. Germline assignment: CDR1 SGHRS and CDR2 YFSETQ. The CDR3 is 14 residues long.

The chain employs TRBV28 and TRBJ2-3; possibly TRBD1 or TRBD2 for D (6 bases each). The CDR3 sequence is 16 residues long. Looked up from germline, CDR1 is MDHEN and CDR2 is SYDVKM. V dropped 1 base and J dropped 6 bases, with 17 bases sitting between them. CDR3 sequence: CASSLSSGGERDTQYF. For the CDR3, the DNA is TGTGCCAGCAGTTTATCATCCGGGGGCGAGAGGGATACGCAGTATTTT. The whole variable domain, remainder taken from reference TRBV28 and TRBJ2-3, is DVKVTQSSRYLVKRTGEKVFLECVQDMDHENMFWYRQDPGLGLRLIYFSYDVKMKEKGDIPEGYSVSREKKERFSLILESASTNQTSMYLCASSLSSGGERDTQYFGPGTRLTVL.